This is a list of T cell receptor beta chains from one sample in a study of blood T cells in healthy people across ages. TCRdb reprocessed the 5' RACE reads via MiXCR and lists one record per CDR3 protein. The sample includes more than 800,000 distinct CDR3 sequences, more than 25% seen only once; the top ten take roughly a sixth. The sequencing sample was made of blood. The source is an elderly woman in good health. The CDR3 runs from the conserved cysteine through the conserved F or W. A D gene is named only where the DNA matches it firmly. Clone size is shown for a subset of rows, as once, few, many or a class of expanded clone.

V gene	D gene	J gene	clone size	CDR3 protein	CDR3 DNA
TRBV5-1	TRBD2	TRBJ2-5	many	CASSSGLVRETQYF	TGCGCCAGCAGCTCTGGACTAGTCCGGGAGACCCAGTACTTC
TRBV12-3/TRBV12-4	TRBD1	TRBJ1-3	NA	CAPRQGSSGNTIYF	TGTGCTCCTCGACAGGGAAGCTCTGGAAACACCATATATTTT
TRBV7-2	NA	TRBJ2-7	many	CASSSAPSKQYF	TGTGCCAGCAGCAGTGCCCCGTCGAAGCAGTACTTC
TRBV20-1	TRBD2	TRBJ2-1	many	CSASIAGGRNEQFF	TGCAGTGCTAGTATTGCGGGGGGTCGGAATGAGCAGTTCTTC
TRBV12-3/TRBV12-4	TRBD1	TRBJ1-4	NA	CASSYVQGEKLFF	TGTGCCAGCAGTTACGTACAGGGGGAAAAACTGTTTTTT
TRBV5-1	NA	TRBJ2-1	many	CASSLATGRNEQFF	TGCGCCAGCAGCTTGGCCACAGGGAGGAATGAGCAGTTCTTC
TRBV11-2	TRBD1	TRBJ2-7	NA	CASSLEKGANVYNEQYF	TGTGCCAGCAGCTTAGAGAAGGGGGCTAACGTCTACAATGAGCAGTACTTC
TRBV30	TRBD2	TRBJ2-2	few	CAWSVRTSGGYNTGELFF	TGTGCCTGGAGTGTACGAACTAGCGGAGGCTATAACACCGGGGAGCTGTTTTTT
TRBV5-5	NA	TRBJ2-6	few	CASRRTGVGGANVLTF	TGTGCCAGCAGAAGGACTGGGGTCGGCGGGGCCAACGTCCTGACTTTC
TRBV11-2	NA	TRBJ1-1	NA	CASNFSFGRDTEAFF	TGTGCCAGCAACTTCTCATTTGGGAGGGACACTGAAGCTTTCTTT
TRBV28	TRBD1	TRBJ1-5	many	CASRGQGGQPQHF	TGTGCCAGCAGGGGACAGGGGGGTCAGCCCCAGCATTTT
TRBV5-1	NA	TRBJ1-1	NA	CASSPEPTGRGTEAFF	TGCGCCAGCAGCCCGGAGCCAACAGGGCGGGGAACTGAAGCTTTCTTT
TRBV12-3/TRBV12-4	TRBD2	TRBJ2-5	NA	CASSRGLEGTQYF	TGTGCCAGCAGTCGCGGACTAGAAGGGACCCAGTACTTC
TRBV27	NA	TRBJ1-5	many	CASSRAGNQPQHF	TGTGCCAGCAGTAGAGCGGGCAATCAGCCCCAGCATTTT
TRBV3-1	TRBD2	TRBJ2-4	NA	CASSQLAGGCNEQYF	TGTGCCAGCAGCCAACTAGCGGGGGGCTGCAATGAGCAGTACTTC
TRBV12-3/TRBV12-4	TRBD2	TRBJ2-1	many	CASSLRSSGVFLSYNEQFF	TGTGCCAGCAGTTTGAGGTCTAGCGGCGTATTTTTATCCTACAATGAGCAGTTCTTC
TRBV7-9	TRBD1	TRBJ2-2	NA	CASSVGTATNTEELFF	TGTGCCAGCAGCGTCGGGACAGCCACGAACACCGAGGAGCTGTTTTTT
TRBV7-2	NA	TRBJ1-6	NA	CASSAGANSSPLHF	TGTGCCAGCAGCGCCGGAGCAAATTCTTCACCCCTCCACTTT
TRBV9	NA	TRBJ1-2	once	CASSVDVYGYTF	TGTGCCAGCAGCGTAGATGTATATGGCTACACCTTC
TRBV11-2	NA	TRBJ1-2	few	CASSFEQGYGYTF	TGTGCCAGCAGCTTCGAACAGGGCTATGGCTACACCTTC
TRBV5-1	NA	TRBJ2-2	few	CASSLMTGNTGELFF	TGCGCCAGCAGCTTGATGACAGGGAACACCGGGGAGCTGTTTTTT
TRBV11-2	NA	TRBJ2-1	few	CASSLGGGSEQFF	TGTGCCAGCAGCTTGGGGGGCGGGAGTGAGCAGTTCTTC
TRBV15	NA	TRBJ2-3	many	CATSSRQGGTDTQYF	TGTGCCACCAGCTCAAGACAGGGAGGTACAGATACGCAGTATTTT
TRBV27	TRBD1	TRBJ2-3	NA	CAGSPLGQGDTDTQYF	TGTGCCGGCAGTCCCCTGGGACAGGGGGATACAGATACGCAGTATTTT
TRBV5-1	TRBD1	TRBJ1-4	NA	CASSDHGQGLDEKLFF	TGCGCCAGCAGCGACCACGGACAGGGTCTAGATGAAAAACTGTTTTTT
TRBV7-9	NA	TRBJ2-3	many	CASSPDTPNTQYF	TGTGCCAGCAGCCCCGACACCCCAAATACGCAGTATTTT
TRBV18	NA	TRBJ1-1	NA	CASSRDILSANTEAFF	TGTGCCAGCTCACGGGACATCCTAAGTGCGAACACTGAAGCTTTCTTT
TRBV7-2	NA	TRBJ1-5	once	CASSLAFDRNSNQPRHF	TGTGCCAGCAGCTTAGCGTTCGACAGAAATAGCAATCAGCCCCGGCATTTT
TRBV5-5	NA	TRBJ2-1	few	CASSLNTRYVLLYNEQFF	TGTGCCAGCAGCTTGAATACGCGGTATGTGCTTCTCTACAATGAGCAGTTCTTC
TRBV11-2	TRBD1	TRBJ1-4	NA	CASSFYGGRGVEGLFF	TGTGCCAGCAGCTTCTACGGGGGCAGGGGGGTGGAAGGACTGTTTTTT
TRBV7-2	NA	TRBJ2-2	NA	CASSADRTGELFF	TGTGCCAGCAGCGCCGACAGGACCGGGGAGCTGTTTTTT
TRBV6-2/TRBV6-3	NA	TRBJ2-5	NA	CASSYSQFRETQYF	TGTGCCAGCAGTTACTCCCAGTTTCGAGAGACCCAGTACTTC